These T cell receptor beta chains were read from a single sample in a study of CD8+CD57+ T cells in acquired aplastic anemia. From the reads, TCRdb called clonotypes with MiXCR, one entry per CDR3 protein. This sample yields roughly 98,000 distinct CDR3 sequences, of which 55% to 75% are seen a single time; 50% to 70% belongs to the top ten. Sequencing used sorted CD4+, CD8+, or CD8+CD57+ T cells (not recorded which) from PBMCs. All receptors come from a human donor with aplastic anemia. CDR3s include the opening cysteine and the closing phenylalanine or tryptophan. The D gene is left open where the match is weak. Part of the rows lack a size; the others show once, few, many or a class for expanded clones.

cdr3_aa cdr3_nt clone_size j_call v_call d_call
CASSLMGTSRGETQYF TGTGCCAGCAGTTTAATGGGGACTAGCCGGGGGGAGACCCAGTACTTC few TRBJ2-5 TRBV27 TRBD2
CATGREQFF TGTGCCACAGGACGGGAGCAGTTCTTC NA TRBJ2-1 TRBV12-3/TRBV12-4 NA
CASTGIGDTQYF TGTGCCAGTACAGGGATAGGGGATACGCAGTATTTT NA TRBJ2-3 TRBV19 NA
CASSIPGGGNEQFF TGTGCCAGTAGTATACCAGGGGGAGGCAATGAGCAGTTCTTC NA TRBJ2-1 TRBV19 NA
CASSLGGVLWGLSDEQYF TGTGCCAGCAGCTTAGGGGGGGTCCTCTGGGGCCTTAGCGACGAGCAGTACTTC many TRBJ2-7 TRBV11-2 NA
CATSDFWDQPDTQYF TGTGCCACCAGCGATTTCTGGGATCAGCCAGATACGCAGTATTTT NA TRBJ2-3 TRBV24-1 NA
CASSGRYRSGNTIYF TGTGCCAGCAGTGGCCGCTATCGCTCTGGAAACACCATATATTTT many TRBJ1-3 TRBV2 NA
CSARDRIISTDTQYF TGCAGTGCTAGAGATCGGATAATCAGCACAGATACGCAGTATTTT few TRBJ2-3 TRBV20-1 NA
CSVEVAGQGVTYEQYF TGCAGCGTTGAAGTAGCTGGACAGGGGGTCACCTACGAGCAGTACTTC many TRBJ2-7 TRBV29-1 TRBD1
CSAGEAYEQYF TGCAGTGCAGGGGAGGCCTACGAGCAGTACTTC NA TRBJ2-7 TRBV20-1 NA
CATPRLGSPLHF TGTGCCACTCCCCGGCTGGGTTCACCCCTCCACTTT NA TRBJ1-6 TRBV5-8 NA
CASSLEAGDLTGELFF TGTGCCAGCAGCTTAGAGGCGGGGGATCTCACCGGGGAGCTGTTTTTT NA TRBJ2-2 TRBV11-2 TRBD2
CSASSMVASSSYNEQFF TGCAGTGCTAGTTCAATGGTGGCGTCCAGCTCCTACAATGAGCAGTTCTTC NA TRBJ2-1 TRBV20-1 NA
CATSRGENGYTF TGTGCCACCAGCAGAGGGGAGAATGGCTACACCTTC many TRBJ1-2 TRBV15 NA
CASSLGDRETGYGYTF TGTGCCAGCAGCTTAGGGGACAGGGAGACTGGCTATGGCTACACCTTC few TRBJ1-2 TRBV11-1 TRBD1
CATSRDRGRYGYTF TGTGCCACCAGCAGAGACAGGGGGAGATATGGCTACACCTTC NA TRBJ1-2 TRBV15 TRBD1
CASSRDNSYEQYF TGCGCCAGCAGCAGGGACAACAGCTACGAGCAGTACTTC NA TRBJ2-7 TRBV5-1 NA
CASGGQAGEGYGYTF TGTGCCAGCGGGGGTCAGGCAGGAGAGGGTTATGGCTACACCTTC once TRBJ1-2 TRBV12-3/TRBV12-4 NA
CATSRRQGYNEQYF TGTGCCACTTCACGTCGACAGGGTTATAACGAGCAGTACTTC NA TRBJ2-7 TRBV15 TRBD1
CASSRDRSLREQYF TGTGCCAGCAGCCGGGACAGGTCCTTGCGCGAGCAGTACTTC few TRBJ2-7 TRBV2 TRBD1
CASSGRSFGSYEQYF TGTGCCAGCAGTGGGAGATCCTTCGGCTCCTACGAGCAGTACTTC NA TRBJ2-7 TRBV2 NA
CSARVLVWGENGYTF TGCAGTGCTAGAGTTTTAGTTTGGGGGGAGAATGGCTACACCTTC NA TRBJ1-2 TRBV20-1 NA
CASSWGGRVDEQYF TGTGCCAGTAGTTGGGGTGGAAGGGTGGACGAGCAGTACTTC once TRBJ2-7 TRBV19 NA
CASSQAGSGDGAGGLFF TGTGCCAGCAGCCAGGCCGGGAGCGGCGATGGCGCCGGGGGGCTGTTTTTT once TRBJ2-2 TRBV4-2 NA
CSASFGSGSYEQYF TGCAGTGCTAGTTTTGGTAGCGGGTCTTACGAGCAGTACTTC NA TRBJ2-7 TRBV20-1 TRBD2
CAITGLAGGEQFF TGTGCCATCACGGGACTAGCGGGAGGTGAGCAGTTCTTC NA TRBJ2-1 TRBV10-3 TRBD2
CSAEHSSGSTDTQYF TGCAGTGCGGAACACTCTAGCGGAAGCACAGATACGCAGTATTTT NA TRBJ2-3 TRBV20-1 TRBD2
CATSEPGGFEQYF TGTGCCACCAGTGAACCAGGGGGCTTCGAGCAGTACTTC NA TRBJ2-7 TRBV24-1 TRBD1
CASRLGLGAYEQYF TGCGCCAGCAGGTTGGGACTAGGGGCTTACGAGCAGTACTTC NA TRBJ2-7 TRBV10-2 TRBD2
CASSLAPSGGYGQYF TGTGCCAGCAGCTTAGCCCCTAGCGGGGGCTACGGGCAGTACTTC NA TRBJ2-7 TRBV7-8 TRBD2
CASRGQGDTEAFF TGTGCCAGCAGGGGACAGGGGGACACTGAAGCTTTCTTT NA TRBJ1-1 TRBV2 TRBD1
CSATRPSVGEAFF TGCAGTGCCACTCGCCCCAGTGTGGGCGAGGCTTTCTTT NA TRBJ1-1 TRBV20-1 NA